This is a list of T cell receptor beta chains from one sample in a study of a mutant IDH1 vaccine in newly diagnosed glioma. Antigen specificity for these receptors is unknown. Profiled with immunoSEQ multiplex PCR; TCRdb holds only in-frame clones, not every one. Among about 81,000 clones, 75% to 85% were seen once, and the ten largest hold 2% to 2.5%. Sequencing used PBMCs, obtained from a glioma patient whose treatment included an IDH1 peptide vaccine. Receptor source: a man younger than 40 with glioma. Some clones in this sample may be carry-over from other donors' samples. CDR3s include the opening cysteine and the closing phenylalanine or tryptophan. The D gene is left open where the match is weak. Size values are once, few and many counts, or a class for expanded clones, and some rows have none.

TGTGCCAGCAGTTCTTTAGTTAATGAAAAACTGTTTTTT,CASSSLVNEKLFF,-,TRBV2,TRBJ1-4,-
TGTGCCAGTAGTACCAGGACAGGGGGAGAGACCCAGTACTTC,CASSTRTGGETQYF,-,TRBV19,TRBJ2-5,TRBD1
TGTGCCAGCAGTGAATTGTGGAGTTCGGACGAGCAGTACTTC,CASSELWSSDEQYF,-,TRBV25-1,TRBJ2-7,-
TGTGCCAGCAGCTTTTCGGTAGGGAACACTGAAGCTTTCTTT,CASSFSVGNTEAFF,once,TRBV7-9,TRBJ1-1,-
TGTGCCAGCAGTTGGAGAGAGTATGGCTACACCTTC,CASSWREYGYTF,-,TRBV28,TRBJ1-2,-
TGCGCCAGCAGTGATCACTCGGCGGGAAGCTCCTACGAGCAGTACTTC,CASSDHSAGSSYEQYF,once,TRBV10-2,TRBJ2-7,-
TGTGCCACCAGCAGAGATCGGATAACGGCAGATACGCAGTATTTT,CATSRDRITADTQYF,-,TRBV15,TRBJ2-3,-
TGTGCCAGCATGGTGGACGCTAGCTCCTACAATGAGCAGTTCTTC,CASMVDASSYNEQFF,-,TRBV27,TRBJ2-1,-
TGTGCCAGCAGTGAGAAAGCCTACAGGGGCGGGGGCTCCACTCAGCCCCAGCATTTT,CASSEKAYRGGGSTQPQHF,-,TRBV2,TRBJ1-5,TRBD1
TGTGCCTCCGGAAGGGCGGGATCGCTATCCGAGCAGTACTTC,CASGRAGSLSEQYF,-,TRBV27,TRBJ2-7,-
TGCGCCAGCAAAACGGCGGTACTGGCCAAAAACATTCAGTACTTC,CASKTAVLAKNIQYF,-,TRBV4-1,TRBJ2-4,-
TGTGCCAGCAGCCCCTCCTACAGGGGAACTAATGAAAAACTGTTTTTT,CASSPSYRGTNEKLFF,-,TRBV7-4,TRBJ1-4,TRBD1
TGTGCCAGGGGGCCCGGGGAGCTGTTTTTT,CARGPGELFF,-,TRBV5-8,TRBJ2-2,-
TGTGCCAGCAGCTTGGCGATAGCGGGAGCGAGGGAGACCCAGTACTTC,CASSLAIAGARETQYF,-,TRBV5-4,TRBJ2-5,TRBD2
TGTGCCAGCAGCTTTTCATCCGAGTCCTACGAGCAGTACTTC,CASSFSSESYEQYF,-,TRBV7-2,TRBJ2-7,-
TGTGCCAGCAGCTTCGAACTAGGAAGAGAGACCCAGTACTTC,CASSFELGRETQYF,-,TRBV7-8,TRBJ2-5,-
TGTGCCAGCAGGTGGACAGCAGGTGTCAACGAGCAGTACTTC,CASRWTAGVNEQYF,-,TRBV27,TRBJ2-7,-
TGTGCCAGCAGTCCGGGACAGGATGAAAAACTGTTTTTT,CASSPGQDEKLFF,-,TRBV5-5,TRBJ1-4,TRBD1
TGTGCCAGCAGCTTAACTAGCACTGAGCAGTTCTTC,CASSLTSTEQFF,once,TRBV7-3,TRBJ2-1,-
TGCGCCAGCAGCCCCAGGGGGCTGCCCTATGGCTACACCTTC,CASSPRGLPYGYTF,once,TRBV4-1,TRBJ1-2,TRBD1
TGCGCCAGCAGCCAAGCGCTCGGCGCCTCTTTATATGGCTACACCTTC,CASSQALGASLYGYTF,-,TRBV4-1,TRBJ1-2,-
TGTGCCAGCGGCGGTGAAAGGTTAAAGGGAAAACTGTTTTTT,CASGGERLKGKLFF,-,TRBV6-1,TRBJ1-4,-
TGCGCCAGCAGACTACAGGTATCCTATAATTCACCCCTCCACTTT,CASRLQVSYNSPLHF,-,TRBV5-1,TRBJ1-6,-
TGTGCCATCAGTGAGTCGAAGGGCCAGGGCGATGAGCAGTTCTTC,CAISESKGQGDEQFF,-,TRBV10-3,TRBJ2-1,-
TGTGCCAGCAGCTTAGGGACAGGGAACGTCGAGACCCAGTACTTC,CASSLGTGNVETQYF,-,TRBV11-2,TRBJ2-5,TRBD1
TGTGCCTGGAGTGTCCAGGTGGGCACTGAAGCTTTCTTT,CAWSVQVGTEAFF,few,TRBV30,TRBJ1-1,-
TGTGCCAGCAGCTTAGATAATCCCACGACCGGGGAGCTGTTTTTT,CASSLDNPTTGELFF,-,TRBV7-2,TRBJ2-2,-
TGTGCCAGCAGTCGACAGGGAACAGATACGCAGTATTTT,CASSRQGTDTQYF,-,TRBV27,TRBJ2-3,TRBD1
TGTGCCAGCAGCCCTAGGGCGGACCGGACCCAGTACTTC,CASSPRADRTQYF,once,TRBV7-8,TRBJ2-5,-
TGTGCCAGCAGTTTCTCAGGAGAAACCTACGAGCAGTACTTC,CASSFSGETYEQYF,-,TRBV28,TRBJ2-7,-
TGCAGCGTTGGCAGAGACAATGAGCAGTTCTTC,CSVGRDNEQFF,-,TRBV29-1,TRBJ2-1,-
TGTGCCAGCAGTGGCTTGGGAGGGAACACCGGGGAGCTGTTTTTT,CASSGLGGNTGELFF,-,TRBV2,TRBJ2-2,-
TGTGCCAGCAGCGAAAGCGGGAGGGTTACCGGGGAGCTGTTTTTT,CASSESGRVTGELFF,-,TRBV5-4,TRBJ2-2,TRBD2